This entry is about one TCR beta chain. These data come from a study of blood T cell repertoires in COVID-19. Participants' own reports of clinical history determined their cohort assignment. Donors in Cohort 3 counted as recovered after two negative PCRs, clearance, or symptom resolution. This table comes from immunoSEQ multiplex PCR, and its TCRdb copy is limited to in-frame clones, with some not included. There are around 200,000 clones in the sample; 70% to 90% occur only once, and 1.2% lies in the top ten. The length of the CDR3 is 12 residues. The germline V and J ends were trimmed by 2 bases and 5 bases, with 5 bases remaining between them. CDR1 is SNHLY, CDR2 FYNNEI, per germline.

Material for sequencing was PBMCs or T cells enriched from blood (not recorded which). The gene calls are TRBV2 and TRBJ2-3, with D unresolved. The sequence was obtained from a man aged 25-40 years who had recovered from COVID-19. The CDR3 DNA is TGTGCCAGCAGTGAATCCGGAGATACGCAGTATTTT. Protein product: CASSESGDTQYF.